The rows below give T cell receptor beta chains drawn from one sample of a study of cytomegalovirus exposure and HLA in healthy donors. Some clones are missing from TCRdb's copy, which holds only in-frame ones; the method was immunoSEQ multiplex PCR. Among about 160,000 clones listed, 60% to 80% were seen once. Specimen: PBMCs. These receptors all stem from a man younger than 30 in good health and CMV-seropositive. Both conserved end residues are part of each CDR3. The order of the fields is V gene, D gene, J gene, CDR3 protein. The D gene is left open where the match is weak.

v_call: TRBV25-1; d_call: TRBD2; j_call: TRBJ2-5; cdr3_aa: CASSPGGRVWETQYF
v_call: TRBV5-1; d_call: TRBD1; j_call: TRBJ2-3; cdr3_aa: CASSLGDRDDYF
v_call: TRBV27; d_call: .; j_call: TRBJ2-2; cdr3_aa: CASSLSRGTDTGELFF
v_call: TRBV11-2; d_call: .; j_call: TRBJ1-5; cdr3_aa: CASSLGFYRPPLNQPQHF
v_call: TRBV15; d_call: TRBD2; j_call: TRBJ2-2; cdr3_aa: CATSRDLAGGTGELFF
v_call: TRBV9; d_call: TRBD2; j_call: TRBJ2-1; cdr3_aa: CASSWGGGYEQFF
v_call: TRBV18; d_call: .; j_call: TRBJ1-4; cdr3_aa: CASSRGGGEKLFF
v_call: TRBV29-1; d_call: .; j_call: TRBJ2-2; cdr3_aa: CSVEDQRVRPGELFF
v_call: TRBV5-1; d_call: TRBD2; j_call: TRBJ2-7; cdr3_aa: CASSSSAGGWYEQYF
v_call: TRBV4-2; d_call: .; j_call: TRBJ1-2; cdr3_aa: CASSQETRGGDVGYTF
v_call: TRBV6-5; d_call: TRBD1; j_call: TRBJ1-1; cdr3_aa: CASSGGQAGAFF
v_call: TRBV2; d_call: .; j_call: TRBJ2-1; cdr3_aa: CASSGSESSYNEQFF
v_call: TRBV9; d_call: TRBD1; j_call: TRBJ1-5; cdr3_aa: CASSVERLRDRADSNQPQHF
v_call: TRBV5-4; d_call: .; j_call: TRBJ2-1; cdr3_aa: CASSLELAVRRNEQFF
v_call: TRBV4-2; d_call: .; j_call: TRBJ2-1; cdr3_aa: CASSQELGGSYNEQFF
v_call: TRBV6-1; d_call: TRBD1; j_call: TRBJ2-5; cdr3_aa: CASRGWDRGKETQYF
v_call: TRBV27; d_call: .; j_call: TRBJ1-1; cdr3_aa: CASRRDWESDEAFF
v_call: TRBV2; d_call: .; j_call: TRBJ1-1; cdr3_aa: CASRTGSNTEAFF
v_call: TRBV5-4; d_call: TRBD1; j_call: TRBJ1-2; cdr3_aa: CASSLWTRDRFNYGYTF
v_call: TRBV2; d_call: TRBD2; j_call: TRBJ2-1; cdr3_aa: CASSSRLAGVYNEQFF
v_call: TRBV15; d_call: .; j_call: TRBJ1-5; cdr3_aa: CATSRDSRHSNQPQHF
v_call: TRBV30; d_call: TRBD1; j_call: TRBJ1-1; cdr3_aa: CAWSGQGATEAFF
v_call: TRBV4-2; d_call: .; j_call: TRBJ2-7; cdr3_aa: CASSQEYAGDEQYF
v_call: TRBV9; d_call: .; j_call: TRBJ1-3; cdr3_aa: CASSPEPGSSGNTIYF
v_call: TRBV5-5; d_call: TRBD1; j_call: TRBJ1-4; cdr3_aa: CASSLRDRAPKLFF